These 32 T cell receptor beta chains share one sample of origin, sequenced in a study of shared clonotypes between healthy human individuals. Data came from immunoSEQ multiplex PCR; TCRdb stores just in-frame clones and leaves some out. The sample has approximately 2,000,000 clones; approximately 92% are singletons. Positively selected for CCR7, the CD45RO-negative cells used as naive CD8 cells excluded terminally differentiated effector memory CD45RA+ cells. Sequencing used naive CD8+ T cells from PBMCs. All receptors come from a young man in good health. Some clones in this sample may be carry-over from other donors' samples.

On this clone itself: This CDR3 is also generated by other DNA sequences in the sample. The chain recombines TRBV29-1 with TRBJ1-1; TRBD1 aligns across 7 bases. This CDR3 is built from 15 residues. Germline V gene sequence: CDR1 SQVTM, CDR2 ANQGSEA. V trimming: 8 bases; J trimming: 4 bases; junction bases outside the gene matches: 16. The CDR3 is CSLFTTGRSGTEAFF. CDR3 bases: TGCAGCCTTTTTACGACAGGGAGAAGTGGCACTGAAGCTTTCTTT.

The chain joins TRBV29-1 to TRBJ2-2; 8 bases align to TRBD1. The junction had 5 bases not matched to a gene; V was cut back by 7 bases and J by 1 base. Germline V gives CDR1 SQVTM, CDR2 ANQGSEA. CDR3 size: 14 residues. The CDR3 loop reads CSATGQENTGELFF. Here the CDR3 DNA reads TGCAGCGCTACGGGACAGGAGAACACCGGGGAGCTGTTTTTT.

This clone is a singleton in its sample. The chain combines TRBV19 with TRBJ1-2; D gene unclear. Germline values: CDR1 LNHDA, CDR2 SQIVND (reference sequence). V lost 6 bases to trimming and J lost 1 base, with 9 bases between them. The CDR3 is 13 amino acids. CDR3 nucleotide sequence: TGTGCCAGTAGCCCCCGGAGTAACTATGGCTACACCTTC. This gives the protein CASSPRSNYGYTF.

The V call is TRBV6-5, the J call TRBJ2-5; D tentatively reads TRBD1 or TRBD2 (5 bases each). The V gene's germline CDR1 is MNHEY and CDR2 SVGAGI. The germline V and J ends were trimmed by 0 bases and 5 bases, with 10 bases remaining between them. The CDR3 is 14 residues long. The CDR3 sequence: CASSYSRGVETQYF. CDR3 in DNA: TGTGCCAGCAGTTACTCGAGGGGAGTGGAGACCCAGTACTTC.

This chain connects TRBV9 to TRBJ1-4, with 11 bases that match TRBD1. In germline, CDR1 is SGDLS, CDR2 YYNGEE. V dropped 4 bases and J dropped 0; count of bases not matched to a gene: 11. There are 19 residues in the CDR3. The CDR3 loop is CASSSGGQGEPATNEKLFF. The CDR3 DNA reads as TGTGCCAGCAGCTCCGGGGGACAGGGGGAGCCTGCAACTAATGAAAAACTGTTTTTT.

The sample holds a few counts of this clone. V and J are TRBV27 and TRBJ1-1, with D tentatively TRBD1 (6 bases). The germline CDR1 and CDR2 sequences are MNHEY and SMNVEV (reference sequence). This CDR3 is built from 14 residues. Trimming stripped 4 bases from V and 5 bases from J, with 14 bases between. The CDR3 spells CASSSAGGGTEAFF. The CDR3 bases are TGTGCCAGCAGTTCGGCCGGAGGGGGTACTGAAGCTTTCTTT.

This sequence joins TRBV28 and TRBJ2-5; D not certain. CDR3 length equals 14 residues. V lost 3 bases to trimming and J lost 1 base, with 9 bases between them. The germline gives CDR1 MDHEN, CDR2 SYDVKM. The CDR3 sequence: CASSFVFSQETQYF. DNA for the CDR3: TGTGCCAGCAGTTTTGTCTTCAGCCAAGAGACCCAGTACTTC.

The chain links TRBV29-1 to TRBJ2-1; 9 bases agree with TRBD2. Germline values: CDR1 SQVTM, CDR2 ANQGSEA. This CDR3 contains 16 residues. Trimming cost V 4 bases and J 4 bases; bases outside gene matches: 11. The chain's CDR3 is CSVVGLAGERYNEQFF. The CDR3 DNA follows: TGCAGCGTTGTTGGGTTAGCGGGAGAGAGATACAATGAGCAGTTCTTC.

The chain is built from TRBV28 and TRBJ2-1; TRBD1 matches 9 bases. The ends lost 6 bases at V and 9 bases at J; junction bases unmatched: 15. CDR1 is MDHEN, CDR2 SYDVKM, per germline. The CDR3 extends over 16 amino acids. The CDR3 coding sequence is TGTGCCAGCAGCGCCGAAGGACAGGGGTTTTTTGCTGAGCAGTTCTTC. This codes for CASSAEGQGFFAEQFF.

The chain is built from TRBV4-1 and TRBJ2-5; D gene unclear. Germline values: CDR1 MGHRA, CDR2 YSYEKL. Trimming cost V 0 bases and J 0 bases, with 5 bases left between them. The CDR3 loop spans 14 amino acids. In DNA form, the CDR3 reads TGCGCCAGCAGCCAAGATACAAACCAAGAGACCCAGTACTTC. It translates to CASSQDTNQETQYF.

The rearrangement uses TRBV29-1 and TRBJ2-2; 7 nucleotides match TRBD1. The CDR3 has 15 residues. With V trimmed by 3 bases and J by 6 bases, 10 bases remained unmatched. Germline V gene sequence: CDR1 SQVTM, CDR2 ANQGSEA. The DNA of the CDR3 is TGCAGCGTTGACATGGGCAGGGGGTATGCCGGGGAGCTGTTTTTT. It codes for CSVDMGRGYAGELFF.

To note about this clone: The sample carries other DNA sequences with the same CDR3. The rearrangement links TRBV13 to TRBJ2-7, with D maybe TRBD1 (6 bases). The CDR3 sequence is 13 residues long. Trimming stripped 1 base from V and 3 bases from J, with 7 bases between. CDR1 and CDR2 from the germline V gene are PRHDT and FYEKMQ (reference sequence). As DNA, the CDR3 is TGTGCCAGCAGCTTAGAAGGGGGCTACGAGCAGTACTTC. Translating it yields CASSLEGGYEQYF.

The rearrangement joins TRBV14 to TRBJ2-7; the D is unclear. The germline V gene has CDR1 SGHDN and CDR2 FVKESK. This CDR3 region has 11 residues. Trimming cost V 0 bases and J 6 bases, with 3 bases left between them. The CDR3 DNA follows: TGTGCCAGCAGCCAAGAGGGCGAGCAGTACTTC. Amino acids: CASSQEGEQYF.

The CDR3: CASSVGLAHYNEQFF. The CDR3 bases are TGTGCCAGCAGCGTGGGACTAGCGCACTACAATGAGCAGTTCTTC. This chain joins TRBV11-1 and TRBJ2-1, with 10 bases identical to TRBD2. The CDR3 covers 15 residues. Germline loops: CDR1 SGHAT, CDR2 FQDESV (reference sequence). Trimming cost V 5 bases and J 3 bases; bases outside gene matches: 4.

The J gene is TRBJ2-5, the V gene TRBV5-1; a weak D match, TRBD1 (5 bases). V was cut by 3 bases and J by 2 bases, with 14 bases left in between. The CDR3 runs 15 residues. From germline, CDR1 is SGHRS and CDR2 YFSETQ. The CDR3 is CASSWGLGRQETQYF. DNA of the CDR3: TGCGCCAGCAGCTGGGGCCTAGGGCGGCAAGAGACCCAGTACTTC.

This clone turned up a few times. This chain joins TRBV19 and TRBJ2-2; the D gene is possibly TRBD1 (6 bases). Trimming left V 3 bases short and J 5 bases short, with 16 bases between. The germline gives CDR1 LNHDA, CDR2 SQIVND (reference sequence). The length of the CDR3 is 16 residues. The CDR3 region is CASSISAGAWTGELFF. CDR3 bases: TGTGCCAGTAGTATTTCGGCAGGGGCGTGGACCGGGGAGCTGTTTTTT.

The genes are TRBV14 and TRBJ2-1, with 7 bases aligning to TRBD2. The CDR3 consists of 14 residues. The germline gives CDR1 SGHDN, CDR2 FVKESK. V dropped 1 base and J dropped 10; count of bases not matched to a gene: 7. CDR3 sequence reads: CASSQGAGEREQFF. The CDR3 DNA sequence: TGTGCCAGCAGCCAAGGGGCGGGAGAGCGGGAGCAGTTCTTC. The complete variable domain, with remaining parts taken from reference TRBV14 and TRBJ2-1, reads EAGVTQFPSHSVIEKGQTVTLRCDPISGHDNLYWYRRVMGKEIKFLLHFVKESKQDESGMPNNRFLAERTGGTYSTLKVQPAELEDSGVYFCASSQGAGEREQFFGPGTRLTVL.

The CDR3 loop reads CASSLNTDSHYGYTF. CDR3 coding DNA: TGTGCCAGCAGCTTAAACACCGACAGCCACTATGGCTACACCTTC. This chain links TRBV7-3 with TRBJ1-2, with D perhaps matching TRBD1 (5 bases). This CDR3 spans 15 amino acids. V lost 1 base, J lost 3 bases, and 12 bases lay in between. CDR1 is SGHTA, CDR2 FQGTGA, per germline.

The J gene is TRBJ1-4, the V gene TRBV27; D is uncertain. This CDR3 has 16 amino acids. Per germline, CDR1 MNHEY and CDR2 SMNVEV (reference sequence). V was trimmed by 2 bases and J by 0 bases, leaving 10 bases between them. CDR3: CASSLTVFATNEKLFF. Here the CDR3 DNA reads TGTGCCAGCAGTTTAACCGTATTTGCAACTAATGAAAAACTGTTTTTT.

The rearrangement joins TRBV9 to TRBJ2-5; TRBD2 matches 13 bases. Germline V gene lookup returns CDR1 SGDLS and CDR2 YYNGEE. V was pared by 3 bases and J by 4 bases, with 6 bases of the junction left unmatched. The CDR3 has 16 residues. DNA for the CDR3: TGTGCCAGCAGCGCCGGAACTAGCGGGAGGGGAGAGACCCAGTACTTC. This encodes CASSAGTSGRGETQYF.

In regard to this clone: The identical CDR3 is also encoded by other nucleotide sequences in the sample. The chain links TRBV19 to TRBJ1-1; D ambiguous. The V gene's germline CDR1 is LNHDA and CDR2 SQIVND (reference sequence). Trimming shortened V by 0 bases and J by 2 bases, and 1 base separated the two germline ends. There are 12 residues in the CDR3. The CDR3 sequence: CASSIDNTEAFF. Written as DNA, the CDR3 is TGTGCCAGTAGTATAGATAACACTGAAGCTTTCTTT. The full variable domain, in which reference TRBV19 and TRBJ1-1 provide the parts outside the CDR3, is DGGITQSPKYLFRKEGQNVTLSCEQNLNHDAMYWYRQDPGQGLRLIYYSQIVNDFQKGDIAEGYSVSREKKESFPLTVTSAQKNPTAFYLCASSIDNTEAFFGQGTRLTVV.

This clone was recorded only once. Here the CDR3 DNA reads TGTGCCAGCAGCGCCAGGGACAGTCCCACTGAAGCTTTCTTT. Translated, it gives CASSARDSPTEAFF. The chain couples TRBV7-2 to TRBJ1-1, with TRBD1 matching over 7 bases. The J segment lost 4 bases and the V segment lost 5 bases, leaving 7 bases of the junction unmatched. Looked up from germline, CDR1 is SGHTA and CDR2 is FQGNSA. CDR3 length equals 14 residues.

The count of this clone is one. The gene calls are TRBV5-1 and TRBJ2-5; D not certain. The V end was cut by 5 bases, the J end by 5 bases, with 13 bases between. In germline, CDR1 is SGHRS, CDR2 YFSETQ. The CDR3 has 13 amino acids. CDR3 region: CASSPGIGETQYF. The CDR3 nucleotides read TGCGCCAGCAGTCCCGGAATCGGGGAGACCCAGTACTTC.

The V call is TRBV7-9, the J call TRBJ2-3; D possibly corresponds to TRBD1 (6 bases). Trimming removed 4 bases from V and 9 bases from J, with 11 bases in between. The CDR3 is 12 residues long. Germline CDR1 reads SEHNR; CDR2 reads FQNEAQ (reference sequence). CDR3 nucleotides: TGTGCCAGCAGCTCCGTACAGGGAACGCAGTATTTT. Protein sequence: CASSSVQGTQYF. The full variable domain, rest sourced from reference TRBV7-9 and TRBJ2-3, is DTGVSQNPRHKITKRGQNVTFRCDPISEHNRLYWYRQTLGQGPEFLTYFQNEAQLEKSRLLSDRFSAERPKGSFSTLEIQRTEQGDSAMYLCASSSVQGTQYFGPGTRLTVL.

The rearrangement links TRBV5-4 to TRBJ2-1; weak D call: TRBD1 (6 bases). CDR1 is SGHNT and CDR2 is YYREEE in the germline V gene (reference sequence). V lost 1 base, J lost 14 bases, and 13 bases lay in between. The CDR3 has 12 amino acids. The CDR3 DNA reads as TGTGCCAGCAGCTTGTTTGGTAGGGGGAAGTTCTTC. Its translation is CASSLFGRGKFF.

Notes on this clone: Within the sample, other DNA sequences also encode this same CDR3. The rearrangement joins TRBV27 to TRBJ2-7; TRBD2 aligns across 10 bases. Germline assignment: CDR1 MNHEY and CDR2 SMNVEV (reference sequence). The V and J ends lost 4 bases and 4 bases, in that order; junction bases with no gene match: 4. The CDR3 runs 14 residues. The DNA for the CDR3 is TGTGCCAGCAGTTGGCTAGCGGGAGCATACGAGCAGTACTTC. Translation gives CASSWLAGAYEQYF.

V is TRBV5-1 and J is TRBJ1-4; 8 bases fit TRBD1. Germline assignment: CDR1 SGHRS and CDR2 YFSETQ. The CDR3 is 16 amino acids. V lost 4 bases to trimming and J lost 0 bases; unmatched junction nucleotides: 5. The CDR3 protein is CASSRGQGTTNEKLFF. DNA for the CDR3: TGCGCCAGCAGCCGTGGACAGGGCACAACTAATGAAAAACTGTTTTTT.

The chain links TRBV11-2 to TRBJ1-5; a possible D gene is TRBD1 (6 bases). Between the trimmed V and J ends, which lost 1 base and 6 bases, there was a span of 13 bases. Germline lookup yields CDR1 SGHAT and CDR2 FQNNGV. CDR3 length equals 15 residues. The CDR3 bases are TGTGCCAGCAGCTTAGGAGGGGGGTTTTTTCAGCCCCAGCATTTT. This codes for CASSLGGGFFQPQHF.

The chain carries TRBV28 and TRBJ2-1; TRBD1 matches at 8 bases. Trimming took 10 bases from V and 6 from J; bases not matched to a gene: 8. CDR3 length: 13 amino acids. Germline assignment: CDR1 MDHEN and CDR2 SYDVKM. CDR3 DNA sequence: TGTGCCATCGAGACAGGGGATGGCAATGAGCAGTTCTTC. It specifies CAIETGDGNEQFF.

Comment on this clone: At the DNA level, this CDR3 is encoded by other sequences in the same sample as well. The V gene is TRBV28, the J gene TRBJ2-7; D is unclear. CDR1 and CDR2 from the germline V gene are MDHEN and SYDVKM. The V and J ends lost 3 bases and 0 bases respectively, with 9 bases between them. The CDR3 length is 14 residues. CDR3 loop: CASSLPGSSYEQYF. The CDR3 DNA sequence: TGTGCCAGCAGTTTGCCGGGTTCCTCCTACGAGCAGTACTTC.

The V call is TRBV27, the J call TRBJ2-7; TRBD1 is a possible D gene (6 bases). V was cut by 8 bases and J by 4 bases, with 18 bases left in between. CDR3 length equals 14 residues. CDR1 and CDR2 from the germline V gene are MNHEY and SMNVEV (reference sequence). In nucleotides, the CDR3 is TGTGCCAGCGGGGTCCGGACAGCCGCGTACGAGCAGTACTTC. It encodes CASGVRTAAYEQYF.

This clone has just one count. This chain uses TRBV6-6 with TRBJ1-5, with 7 bases that match TRBD1. The CDR3 has 14 residues. The germline V gene encodes CDR1 MNHNY and CDR2 SVGAGI (reference sequence). V lost 5 bases, J lost 11 bases, and 12 bases stayed unmatched. The CDR3: CASSDTGALRSQHF. CDR3 nucleotides: TGTGCCAGCAGTGATACAGGGGCCCTTAGGTCCCAGCATTTT.